This passage covers 20 T cell receptor beta chains from one sample sequenced in a study of CD8 T cells in Susac syndrome. With random hexamers, reverse transcription was performed on roughly 0.5 to 1 ug of RNA. TCRdb fed the immunoSEQ multiplex PCR reads into MiXCR, producing one record per CDR3 protein. The sample lists some 110,000 distinct CDR3 sequences; 85% to 95% were seen once. The source material was CD8+ T cells from PBMCs. The source of these receptors is a human donor with multiple sclerosis.

The CDR3 nucleotides are TGTGCCAGCAGCGGTACTAGCGGCCAGGGTAGTGAGCAGTTCTTC. Protein product: CASSGTSGQGSEQFF. V gene TRBV9 combines with J gene TRBJ2-1; 8 bases are a match to TRBD2. V trimming: 3 bases; J trimming: 9 bases; junction bases outside the gene matches: 11. CDR1 is SGDLS, CDR2 YYNGEE, per germline. CDR3 size: 15 residues.

This chain links TRBV29-1 with TRBJ2-1; 8 bases line up with TRBD1. The CDR3 extends over 13 amino acids. Trimming at V came to 6 bases and at J to 13 bases, leaving 14 bases not matched to a gene. In germline, CDR1 is SQVTM, CDR2 ANQGSEA. In DNA, the CDR3 is TGCAGCGTACAGGGGGGAATCTCGAGGGATCAGTTCTTC. Translated: CSVQGGISRDQFF.

J is TRBJ1-2 and V is TRBV25-1, with D unclear. The CDR3 sequence is 15 residues long. Germline V gives CDR1 MGHDK, CDR2 SYGVNS. The ends were cut back, 2 bases at V and 8 bases at J, with 18 bases in the middle. The CDR3, as DNA: TGTGCCAGCAGTGAACGGCGAGGCCCCGGGGTCGGCTACACCTTC. As protein: CASSERRGPGVGYTF.

The chain couples TRBV24-1 to TRBJ2-3; D unresolved. Per the germline V gene, CDR1 is KGHDR and CDR2 is SFDVKD. The CDR3 is 14 amino acids. The ends were cut back, 3 bases at V and 4 bases at J, with 10 bases in the middle. CDR3 nucleotide sequence: TGTGCCACCAGTGATCCCTACACACCAGATACGCAGTATTTT. Its translation: CATSDPYTPDTQYF.

The chain employs TRBV20-1 and TRBJ2-1, with 8 bases matching TRBD2. Trimming cost V 3 bases and J 4 bases; bases outside gene matches: 8. The CDR3 sequence is 15 residues long. Germline V gene lookup returns CDR1 DFQATT and CDR2 SNEGSKA (reference sequence). In DNA, the CDR3 is TGCAGTGCTAGTGCGGGTCGCGGGGGGTACAATGAGCAGTTCTTC. This encodes CSASAGRGGYNEQFF.

The V and J genes are TRBV7-9 and TRBJ2-7; 7 nucleotides match TRBD1. CDR3 size: 16 residues. In germline, CDR1 is SEHNR, CDR2 FQNEAQ (reference sequence). The trim removed 6 bases at V and 4 bases at J, leaving 15 bases unmatched. The CDR3 region has the DNA TGTGCCAGCAGTTCAACCCGGGACAGACAATTTTACGAGCAGTACTTC. Translating gives CASSSTRDRQFYEQYF.

The genes are TRBV12-3 or TRBV12-4 and TRBJ2-7, with a tentative D call TRBD1 (5 bases). V gave up 2 bases and J gave up 0 bases, with 11 bases separating them. This CDR3 contains 15 residues. CDR3 residues: CASSLSQASSYEQYF. CDR3 nucleotide sequence: TGTGCCAGCAGTTTATCACAGGCGAGCTCCTACGAGCAGTACTTC.

The chain links TRBV20-1 to TRBJ2-5; D is possibly TRBD1 (5 bases). The CDR3 runs 14 residues. Germline loops: CDR1 DFQATT, CDR2 SNEGSKA (reference sequence). Trimming pared 2 bases from V and 1 base from J, leaving 11 bases between. The CDR3 loop reads CSARLDSFQETQYF. For the CDR3, the DNA is TGCAGTGCTAGACTAGACAGTTTCCAAGAGACCCAGTACTTC.

The chain is built from TRBV6-1 and TRBJ2-7; 10 nucleotides agree with TRBD2. V lost 4 bases to trimming and J lost 1 base; unmatched junction nucleotides: 4. The CDR3 is made up of 15 amino acids. CDR1 and CDR2 from the germline V gene are MNHNS and SASEGT. The CDR3 DNA sequence: TGTGCCAGCAGTGTATCTAGCGGGGGATCCTACGAGCAGTACGTC. Its translation is CASSVSSGGSYEQYV.

In DNA, the CDR3 is TGTGCCACCAGCAGAGGCCAAAGGAACACTGAAGCTTTCTTT. Amino acid sequence: CATSRGQRNTEAFF. V usage is TRBV15 and J usage is TRBJ1-1; D is uncertain. This CDR3 comprises 14 residues. Germline values: CDR1 LNHNV, CDR2 YYDKDF (reference sequence). V was pared by 1 base and J by 1 base, with 7 bases between.

This clonotype was counted once. The DNA of the CDR3 is TGCAGCGCCCTGGACGGGTACGAGCAGTACGTC. This codes for CSALDGYEQYV. The chain joins TRBV29-1 to TRBJ2-7; D gene uncertain. Germline V CDR1 and CDR2: SQVTM, ANQGSEA. V was cut by 7 bases and J by 4 bases, with 11 bases left in between. The CDR3 consists of 11 residues.

The V and J genes are TRBV5-1 and TRBJ2-5; 7 positions agree with TRBD2. Germline trimming cut 5 bases from V and 2 bases from J; bases unmatched to any gene: 6. Germline CDR1 reads SGHRS; CDR2 reads YFSETQ. The CDR3 is 14 amino acids. The chain's CDR3 is CASRSPGGQETQYF. CDR3 bases: TGCGCCAGCAGGTCCCCCGGGGGGCAAGAGACCCAGTACTTC.

This chain uses TRBV7-9 with TRBJ2-3; maybe TRBD1 (6 bases). V dropped 2 bases and J dropped 0 bases, with 12 bases sitting between them. This CDR3 comprises 16 residues. Germline V CDR1 and CDR2: SEHNR, FQNEAQ (reference sequence). CDR3 in DNA: TGTGCCAGCAGCTTACTGGGGGCCTCTAGCACAGATACGCAGTATTTT. This sequence encodes CASSLLGASSTDTQYF. The variable domain in full, with the rest retrieved from reference TRBV7-9 and TRBJ2-3, is DTGVSQNPRHKITKRGQNVTFRCDPISEHNRLYWYRQTLGQGPEFLTYFQNEAQLEKSRLLSDRFSAERPKGSFSTLEIQRTEQGDSAMYLCASSLLGASSTDTQYFGPGTRLTVL.

The chain combines TRBV10-3 with TRBJ2-3; D is unclear. CDR1 and CDR2 (germline): ENHRY, SYGVKD. This CDR3 region has 11 residues. Trimming shortened V by 5 bases and J by 6 bases, and 6 bases separated the two germline ends. The CDR3 region is CAISKGDTQYF. The CDR3 bases are TGTGCCATCAGTAAAGGGGATACGCAGTATTTT.

V and J are TRBV6-5 and TRBJ2-5; possibly TRBD1 for D (6 bases). The CDR3 loop spans 14 amino acids. The V end was cut by 2 bases, the J end by 2 bases, with 9 bases between. Germline V gene sequence: CDR1 MNHEY, CDR2 SVGAGI. DNA of the CDR3: TGTGCCAGCAGTTACATCAGGGGACAAGAGACCCAGTACTTC. As protein: CASSYIRGQETQYF.

The chain joins TRBV9 to TRBJ1-1, with D unresolved. Germline-derived CDR1 and CDR2 are SGDLS and YYNGEE. The CDR3 covers 13 residues. The V end was cut by 0 bases, the J end by 5 bases, with 8 bases between. CDR3 residues: CASSVGANTEAFF. CDR3 DNA: TGTGCCAGCAGCGTAGGTGCGAATACTGAAGCTTTCTTT. The full variable domain, with the rest looked up from reference TRBV9 and TRBJ1-1, is DSGVTQTPKHLITATGQRVTLRCSPRSGDLSVYWYQQSLDQGLQFLIQYYNGEERAKGNILERFSAQQFPDLHSELNLSSLELGDSALYFCASSVGANTEAFFGQGTRLTVV.

The J gene is TRBJ2-7, the V gene TRBV6-1; D is uncertain. Germline lookup yields CDR1 MNHNS and CDR2 SASEGT. Deletions cut 3 bases from V and 5 bases from J, with 17 bases between. The CDR3 runs 15 residues. This CDR3 reads CASSDFGSLLNEQYF. The CDR3 DNA follows: TGTGCCAGCAGTGACTTCGGATCCCTTTTGAACGAGCAGTACTTC.

V is TRBV7-9 and J is TRBJ1-1; 9 nucleotides agree with TRBD1. Germline CDR1 and CDR2: SEHNR and FQNEAQ (reference sequence). There are 16 residues in the CDR3. V was pared by 5 bases and J by 4 bases, with 11 bases of the junction left unmatched. The CDR3 sequence is CASSEGQGFRVTEAFF. The CDR3 nucleotides are TGTGCCAGCAGCGAAGGACAGGGGTTCCGTGTCACTGAAGCTTTCTTT.

The chain combines TRBV5-4 with TRBJ2-3; D is undetermined. V was trimmed by 5 bases and J by 4 bases, leaving 8 bases between them. This CDR3 is built from 12 residues. The germline V gene encodes CDR1 SGHNT and CDR2 YYREEE (reference sequence). CDR3 DNA sequence: TGTGCCAGCAGTTACGTACCAGATACGCAGTATTTT. It is translated as CASSYVPDTQYF.

This chain joins TRBV24-1 and TRBJ2-5; the match to TRBD1 covers 7 bases. Losses at the gene ends were 4 bases for V and 5 bases for J; bases not matched to a gene: 6. The CDR3 contains 14 residues. Germline assignment: CDR1 KGHDR and CDR2 SFDVKD. The CDR3 DNA is TGTGCCACCAGTGACGAGGACAGGTTTGAGACCCAGTACTTC. This translates into CATSDEDRFETQYF.